These 22 T cell receptor beta chains were sequenced from one sample in a study of identical twins. MiXCR, run by TCRdb on the 5' RACE reads, gives a single entry per CDR3 protein. The repertoire holds hundreds of thousands of distinct CDR3 sequences, with roughly an eighth as singletons. This sample also appeared in a second study, on yellow fever vaccine responses in identical twins.

Input material: PBMCs. All receptors come from a woman aged 18 to 35 in good health.

This CDR3 reads CASRGGVSGRAYNEQFF. In DNA, the CDR3 is TGTGCCAGTCGAGGAGGGGTTAGCGGGAGAGCTTACAATGAGCAGTTCTTC. The chain combines TRBV12-3 or TRBV12-4 with TRBJ2-1; 9 positions match TRBD2. J lost 4 bases, V lost 9 bases, and 16 bases had no gene match. The CDR3 totals 17 residues.

This clonotype appeared many times. The chain employs TRBV20-1 and TRBJ2-5; 11 bases map to TRBD2. Trimming took 3 bases from V and 7 from J; bases not matched to a gene: 7. Germline assignment: CDR1 DFQATT and CDR2 SNEGSKA (reference sequence). The CDR3 consists of 14 residues. CDR3 loop: CSARTSGDLGTQYF. DNA for the CDR3: TGCAGTGCTAGGACTAGCGGGGACCTGGGGACCCAGTACTTC.

The chain recombines TRBV6-5 with TRBJ1-2; TRBD1 agrees at 7 bases. Germline V gene sequence: CDR1 MNHEY, CDR2 SVGAGI. The V and J ends lost 2 bases and 4 bases, in that order; junction bases with no gene match: 13. The CDR3 has 17 amino acids. This CDR3 is CASSYGPYRGSFYGYTF. CDR3 nucleotides: TGTGCCAGCAGTTACGGCCCTTACAGGGGAAGTTTCTATGGCTACACCTTC.

This clonotype was picked up a small number of times. Mismatch with germline at one junction end may stem from a read error. CDR3 nucleotides: TGTGCCAGCAGCCAAAAGACTAGCGGGAGAGATTACGGGCAGTACTTC. Residues: CASSQKTSGRDYGQYF. The V and J genes are TRBV4-2 and TRBJ2-7; TRBD2 matches at 12 bases. The CDR3 is made up of 16 amino acids. CDR1 and CDR2 from the germline V gene are LGHNA and YNFKEQ.

A few counts support this clonotype. The chain is built from TRBV2 and TRBJ1-1; 8 nucleotides match TRBD1. The CDR3 contains 17 residues. Germline V gene lookup returns CDR1 SNHLY and CDR2 FYNNEI. Trimming at V came to 2 bases and at J to 0 bases, leaving 8 bases not matched to a gene. CDR3 sequence reads: CASSEFGTGIMNTEAFF. The DNA for the CDR3 is TGTGCCAGCAGTGAATTTGGGACAGGAATAATGAACACTGAAGCTTTCTTT.

This clonotype was counted between two and nine times. The chain carries TRBV7-2 and TRBJ2-5; 7 bases fit TRBD1. The germline V gene has CDR1 SGHTA and CDR2 FQGNSA. The CDR3 spans 15 residues. Germline trimming cut 3 bases from V and 5 bases from J; bases unmatched to any gene: 9. CDR3 amino acids: CASSLIWTGRETQYF. CDR3 DNA sequence: TGTGCCAGCAGCTTGATCTGGACAGGTCGGGAGACCCAGTACTTC.

V usage is TRBV2 and J usage is TRBJ2-7; TRBD2 matches at 8 bases. The germline CDR1 and CDR2 sequences are SNHLY and FYNNEI. With V trimmed by 10 bases and J by 2 bases, 19 bases remained unmatched. The CDR3 consists of 17 residues. The CDR3: CAILNSGNPERAYEQYF. DNA of the CDR3: TGTGCCATCCTAAATAGCGGGAATCCGGAGAGGGCCTACGAGCAGTACTTC.

This clonotype was found a few times. CDR3 bases: TGTGCCAGCAGATTCGGGAGTGCGAACACCGGGGAGCTGTTTTTT. This sequence encodes CASRFGSANTGELFF. This chain connects TRBV9 to TRBJ2-2, with a possible D match to TRBD2 (6 bases). The CDR3 totals 15 residues. V shed 5 bases and J shed 0 bases, with 11 bases lying between them. Germline V gives CDR1 SGDLS, CDR2 YYNGEE.

This clonotype was counted ten times or more. This chain uses TRBV20-1 with TRBJ1-1; the D gene is possibly TRBD1 (5 bases). The V gene's germline CDR1 is DFQATT and CDR2 SNEGSKA (reference sequence). V lost 5 bases to trimming and J lost 5 bases, with 15 bases between them. The CDR3 covers 13 residues. CDR3 region: CSARQGGETEAFF. The CDR3 DNA reads TGCAGTGCTCGTCAGGGTGGTGAGACTGAAGCTTTCTTT.

This clonotype was found many times. The CDR3 here is CASSLASSGTYEQYF. The CDR3 DNA sequence: TGCGCCAGCAGCTTGGCGTCTAGCGGGACCTACGAGCAGTACTTC. The chain recombines TRBV5-1 with TRBJ2-7; TRBD2 matches at 9 bases. The length of the CDR3 is 15 residues. V trimming: 0 bases; J trimming: 2 bases; junction bases outside the gene matches: 3. CDR1 is SGHRS and CDR2 is YFSETQ in the germline V gene.

This clonotype has more than one count but fewer than ten. The gene calls are TRBV3-1 and TRBJ2-4; 7 positions match TRBD2. The germline V gene encodes CDR1 LGHDT and CDR2 YNNKEL (reference sequence). CDR3 length: 18 residues. J was trimmed by 0 bases and V by 4 bases; bases with no gene match: 12. The chain's CDR3 is CASSLQIFASGAKNIQYF. The CDR3 region has the DNA TGTGCCAGCAGCCTTCAAATCTTTGCTAGCGGAGCCAAAAACATTCAGTACTTC.

A remark on this clonotype: The conserved phenylalanine or tryptophan normally closing the CDR3 is absent here, so this likely arose from a read error. This rearrangement joins TRBV5-1 to TRBJ2-5, with D uncertain. The V end lost 3 bases, the J end lost 3 bases, and 9 bases lay between the germline ends. Germline V gene sequence: CDR1 SGHRS, CDR2 YFSETQ. CDR3 length: 13 residues. CDR3 nucleotide sequence: TGCGCCAGCAGCTGGGGTGGGGAAGAGACCCAGTACTCC. The encoded protein is CASSWGGEETQYS.

The rearrangement uses TRBV27 and TRBJ1-1; D remains unclear. Germline lookup yields CDR1 MNHEY and CDR2 SMNVEV (reference sequence). The CDR3 has 16 residues. V lost 5 bases and J lost 4, with 20 bases in between. The CDR3, as DNA: TGTGCCAGCAGTGAAATCAGGAATACAAAGCGCACTGAAGCTTTCTTT. Translated, it gives CASSEIRNTKRTEAFF.

This clonotype turned up a few times. J is TRBJ2-2 and V is TRBV28; 7 nucleotides match TRBD1. V trimming: 6 bases; J trimming: 5 bases; junction bases outside the gene matches: 6. This CDR3 region has 14 residues. Germline CDR1 MDHEN, CDR2 SYDVKM. CDR3 protein: CASSDRAATGELFF. CDR3 DNA sequence: TGTGCCAGCAGCGACAGGGCAGCGACCGGGGAGCTGTTTTTT.

This clonotype occurred a few times. The chain is built from TRBV20-1 and TRBJ1-5; TRBD1 matches 8 bases. There are 14 residues in the CDR3. CDR1 and CDR2 from the germline V gene are DFQATT and SNEGSKA (reference sequence). The V and J ends lost 3 bases and 1 base, in that order; junction bases with no gene match: 2. As DNA, the CDR3 is TGCAGTGCTAGCCGGACAGGGAGCAATCAGCCCCAGCATTTT. It translates to CSASRTGSNQPQHF.

The V and J genes are TRBV10-2 and TRBJ2-1, with 7 bases matching TRBD2. The CDR3 spans 15 residues. The germline gives CDR1 WSHSY, CDR2 SAAADI. Trimming at V came to 4 bases and at J to 6 bases, leaving 9 bases not matched to a gene. The CDR3: CASSGGSGQVNEQFF. CDR3 bases: TGCGCCAGCAGTGGGGGTAGCGGGCAAGTCAATGAGCAGTTCTTC.

There are a few counts of this clonotype. J is TRBJ1-6 and V is TRBV18, with D perhaps matching TRBD1 (5 bases). The CDR3 is 21 amino acids. V was shortened by 6 bases and J by 0 bases, with 27 bases between the two germline ends. The germline CDR1 and CDR2 sequences are KGHSH and LQKENI. CDR3 region: CASSQRHMGVPGSSYNSPLHF. In DNA, the CDR3 is TGTGCCAGCTCCCAACGACATATGGGGGTTCCAGGGAGCTCCTATAATTCACCCCTCCACTTT.

The rearrangement uses TRBV7-9 and TRBJ1-2, with 10 bases that match TRBD1. The CDR3 runs to 16 residues. CDR1 and CDR2 (germline): SEHNR, FQNEAQ (reference sequence). V shed 5 bases, J shed 7 bases, and the junction held 13 bases outside the gene matches. Here the CDR3 reads CASSPRQGAPGVGYTF. Written as DNA, the CDR3 is TGTGCCAGCAGCCCAAGACAGGGGGCGCCCGGAGTTGGCTACACCTTC.

This chain connects TRBV10-3 to TRBJ1-2, with D hard to call. CDR1 is ENHRY and CDR2 is SYGVKD in the germline V gene. This CDR3 has 12 residues. Trimming took off 10 bases at V and 3 bases at J, with 12 bases between the two ends. CDR3 loop: CATRPDHYGYTF. In nucleotides, the CDR3 is TGTGCCACCAGGCCCGATCACTATGGCTACACCTTC.

This chain links TRBV12-5 with TRBJ2-7; a weak D match, TRBD1 (7 bases). CDR3 size: 15 residues. Germline V gives CDR1 LGHNT, CDR2 FRNRAP. Between the trimmed V and J ends, which lost 6 bases and 0 bases, there was a span of 15 bases. CDR3 loop: CASGGGQPVSYEQYF. CDR3 in DNA: TGTGCTAGTGGGGGGGGACAGCCCGTCTCCTACGAGCAGTACTTC. The variable domain in full, with the rest retrieved from reference TRBV12-5 and TRBJ2-7, is DARVTQTPRHKVTEMGQEVTMRCQPILGHNTVFWYRQTMMQGLELLAYFRNRAPLDDSGMPKDRFSAEMPDATLATLKIQPSEPRDSAVYFCASGGGQPVSYEQYFGPGTRLTVT.

This clonotype was observed a few times. This sequence joins TRBV20-1 and TRBJ2-3; TRBD2 matches 9 bases. The CDR3 has 18 amino acids. V gave up 5 bases and J gave up 0 bases; unmatched junction bases: 15. CDR1 DFQATT and CDR2 SNEGSKA come from the germline V gene (reference sequence). This chain's CDR3 is CSAHLPLIAGASTDTQYF. In DNA, the CDR3 is TGCAGTGCTCATCTCCCATTAATAGCGGGGGCTAGCACAGATACGCAGTATTTT.

This chain joins TRBV7-9 and TRBJ1-2; TRBD1 agrees at 11 bases. This CDR3 is 12 amino acids long. After removal of 8 bases from V and 7 bases from J, the junction contained 3 bases not matched to a gene. CDR1 and CDR2 (germline): SEHNR, FQNEAQ (reference sequence). CDR3 in DNA: TGTGCCAGCGGACAGGGGGCTTCTGGCTACACCTTC. This translates into CASGQGASGYTF.